The next 10 T cell receptor beta chains were all read from a single sample in a study of prognosis after radiotherapy for stage I lung cancer. Amplification of the TCR beta CDR3 (from genomic DNA) was done by two-round multiplex PCR. During first-round PCR, primers specific to each TRBV and TRBJ gene were used. TCRdb re-called the multiplex PCR reads with MiXCR, one entry per CDR3 protein. Among about 22,000 distinct CDR3 sequences listed, around 37% were seen once. This specimen consisted of PBMCs, obtained before or after stereotactic body radiation therapy (not recorded which). The receptors here all came from a donor over 45 with non-small cell lung cancer.

A word on this clonotype: A read error may account for a junction end that differs from germline. The chain employs TRBV11-3 and TRBJ2-7; D gene uncertain. The CDR3 is 13 residues long. Per the germline V gene, CDR1 is SGHNT and CDR2 is YENEEA. The CDR3 spells CASSLGQADEQYF. The CDR3 nucleotides are TGCGCCAGCAGCTTAGGGCAGGCGGACGAGCAGTACTTC. The full variable domain, in which reference TRBV11-3 and TRBJ2-7 provide the parts outside the CDR3, is EAGVVQSPRYKIIEKKQPVAFWCNPISGHNTLYWYLQNLGQGPELLIRYENEEAVDDSQLPKDRFSAERLKGVDSTLKIQPAELGDSAVYLCASSLGQADEQYFGPGTRLTVT.

The table lists this clonotype with many counts. The chain links TRBV5-1 to TRBJ2-1, with 9 nucleotides matching TRBD2. Germline values: CDR1 SGHRS, CDR2 YFSETQ. The CDR3 is made up of 15 amino acids. Trimming removed 0 bases from V and 7 bases from J; junction bases left unmatched: 5. For the CDR3, the DNA is TGCGCCAGCAGCTTGGGGCGGGAGGGTAATAATGAGCAGTTCTTC. This gives the protein CASSLGREGNNEQFF.

This clonotype was counted at least ten times. V usage is TRBV11-3 and J usage is TRBJ2-1, with 8 bases matching TRBD2. Trimming removed 0 bases from V and 1 base from J; junction bases left unmatched: 5. From germline, CDR1 is SGHNT and CDR2 YENEEA. The CDR3 consists of 17 residues. CDR3 DNA sequence: TGTGCCAGCAGCTTAGATCTCGCGGGAGGTTCCTACAATGAGCAGTTCTTC. The encoded protein is CASSLDLAGGSYNEQFF.

Turning to this clonotype: This may come from a read error, since a much larger clone is one base off. V gene TRBV11-2 combines with J gene TRBJ2-3; D call uncertain. Trimming took 8 bases from V and 6 from J, leaving 12 bases between them. The CDR3 covers 12 residues. CDR1 is SGHAT and CDR2 is FQNNGV in the germline V gene. In DNA, the CDR3 is TGTGCCAGCGGCGCTAGTAGGGATACGCAGTATTTT. It encodes CASGASRDTQYF.

This clonotype was detected ten times or more. The gene calls are TRBV5-1 and TRBJ1-4; D may be TRBD1 (6 bases). Germline-derived CDR1 and CDR2 are SGHRS and YFSETQ. V was shortened by 5 bases and J by 7 bases, with 15 bases between the two germline ends. This CDR3 is built from 14 residues. The CDR3 sequence is CASRQGTGGEKLFF. The CDR3 DNA sequence: TGCGCCAGCAGGCAGGGGACCGGGGGTGAAAAACTGTTTTTT.

This clonotype showed up many times. CDR3 nucleotides: TGCAGTGCTAGAAGACATCCGGAGCAGTACTTC. As protein: CSARRHPEQYF. V is TRBV20-1 and J is TRBJ2-7, with no clear D. Trimming left V 2 bases short and J 7 bases short, with 9 bases between. The CDR3 length is 11 residues. Germline V lookup: CDR1 DFQATT, CDR2 SNEGSKA (reference sequence).

V is TRBV6-1 and J is TRBJ1-2; TRBD1 might be the D (5 bases). Germline V gene lookup returns CDR1 MNHNS and CDR2 SASEGT. V was trimmed by 0 bases and J by 8 bases, leaving 28 bases between them. The CDR3 spans 19 residues. CDR3 nucleotides: TGTGCCAGCAGTGAAGCGCTCGTCGGGTTCGCAGGGAAAGGAGGAGGCTACACCTTC. This translates into CASSEALVGFAGKGGGYTF.

The chain uses TRBV4-1 and TRBJ2-5; unclear D gene. The CDR3 sequence is 16 residues long. Germline V gene sequence: CDR1 MGHRA, CDR2 YSYEKL. V was trimmed by 0 bases and J by 5 bases, leaving 16 bases between them. The CDR3 region is CASSQDLSGVRETQYF. The CDR3 DNA is TGCGCCAGCAGCCAAGATCTCAGTGGGGTTAGGGAGACCCAGTACTTC.

The chain links TRBV20-1 to TRBJ2-7; 8 bases fit TRBD1. Germline loops: CDR1 DFQATT, CDR2 SNEGSKA (reference sequence). Trimming removed 5 bases from V and 4 bases from J; junction bases left unmatched: 19. The CDR3 consists of 17 residues. CDR3 DNA: TGCAGTGCTGGGGACTCTGAACAGGACAGGGTTCCGTACGAGCAGTACTTC. Amino acid sequence: CSAGDSEQDRVPYEQYF.

This clonotype was seen at least ten times. This chain links TRBV20-1 with TRBJ1-1, with D possibly matching TRBD1 (6 bases). Germline CDR1 is DFQATT and CDR2 is SNEGSKA (reference sequence). Trimming pared 1 base from V and 0 bases from J, leaving 6 bases between. The CDR3 is made up of 13 amino acids. The CDR3 protein is CSARGQVNTEAFF. The CDR3 DNA reads TGCAGTGCTAGAGGACAGGTGAACACTGAAGCTTTCTTT.